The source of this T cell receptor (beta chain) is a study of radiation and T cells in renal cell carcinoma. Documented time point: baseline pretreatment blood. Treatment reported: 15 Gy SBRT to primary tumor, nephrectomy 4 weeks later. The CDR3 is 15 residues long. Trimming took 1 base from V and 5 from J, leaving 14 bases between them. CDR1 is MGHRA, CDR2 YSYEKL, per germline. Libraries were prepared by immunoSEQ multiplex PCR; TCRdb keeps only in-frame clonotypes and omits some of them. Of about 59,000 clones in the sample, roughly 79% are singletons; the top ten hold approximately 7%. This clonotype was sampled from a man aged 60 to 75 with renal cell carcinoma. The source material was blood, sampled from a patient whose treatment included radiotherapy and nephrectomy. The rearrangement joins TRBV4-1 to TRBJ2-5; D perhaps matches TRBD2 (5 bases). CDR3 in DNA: TGCGCCAGCAGCCAAGGTTCGCTAGCCCGGGAGACCCAGTACTTC. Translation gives CASSQGSLARETQYF.